The 3 T cell receptor beta chains below come from one sample, sequenced in a study of PD-L1 blockade in urothelial cancer. Profiled with immunoSEQ multiplex PCR; TCRdb holds only in-frame clones, not every one. This sample has around 30,000 clones, with approximately 80% found just once. Time point here: peripheral blood 6 weeks after treatment start. Specimen: PBMCs, collected around atezolizumab (anti-PD-L1) treatment. These receptors were collected from a man in his sixties or seventies with urothelial cancer.

The chain joins TRBV11-1 to TRBJ2-7; TRBD2 matches 7 bases. Losses at the gene ends were 1 base for V and 3 bases for J; bases not matched to a gene: 6. The CDR3 contains 15 residues. The germline V gene has CDR1 SGHAT and CDR2 FQDESV (reference sequence). In nucleotides, the CDR3 is TGTGCCAGCAGCTTAGGGGAGGGTCCATACTACGAGCAGTACTTC. It specifies CASSLGEGPYYEQYF.

The chain recombines TRBV10-2 with TRBJ1-5; D remains unclear. The CDR3 has 12 amino acids. Germline V gene sequence: CDR1 WSHSY, CDR2 SAAADI. V lost 3 bases, J lost 7 bases, and 7 bases lay in between. This CDR3 reads CASSEVRQPQHF. In DNA form, the CDR3 reads TGCGCCAGCAGTGAAGTCAGGCAGCCCCAGCATTTT.

In its sample, this clone was seen a few times. This sequence joins TRBV18 and TRBJ2-3; a possible D gene is TRBD2 (6 bases). Germline lookup yields CDR1 KGHSH and CDR2 LQKENI. The CDR3 spans 15 residues. V was cut by 4 bases and J by 3 bases, with 14 bases left in between. The CDR3: CASSLAAGWTDTQYF. The DNA of the CDR3 is TGTGCCAGCTCACTGGCCGCGGGATGGACAGATACGCAGTATTTT. The full variable domain, in which reference TRBV18 and TRBJ2-3 provide the parts outside the CDR3, is NAGVMQNPRHLVRRRGQEARLRCSPMKGHSHVYWYRQLPEEGLKFMVYLQKENIIDESGMPKERFSAEFPKEGPSILRIQQVVRGDSAAYFCASSLAAGWTDTQYFGPGTRLTVL.